Following are 30 T cell receptor beta chains from one sample sequenced in a study of blood T cell repertoires in COVID-19. Data came from immunoSEQ multiplex PCR; TCRdb stores just in-frame clones and leaves some out. This sample has roughly 60,000 clones; roughly 77% occur once, and the top ten carry under 15%. The specimen was peripheral blood. These receptors all stem from a man older than 75 with acute or convalescent COVID-19.

The CDR3 reads CASSPLRLQGASSGNTIYF. CDR3 DNA: TGTGCCAGCTCACCACTTAGGCTCCAGGGGGCCAGCTCTGGAAACACCATATATTTT. V is TRBV18 and J is TRBJ1-3; 8 positions match TRBD1. The ends lost 1 base at V and 0 bases at J; junction bases unmatched: 11. CDR3 length: 19 residues. Germline V gene data show CDR1 as KGHSH and CDR2 as LQKENI.

This rearrangement joins TRBV4-1 to TRBJ1-2; D perhaps matches TRBD1 (6 bases). The CDR3 contains 16 residues. Germline CDR1 is MGHRA and CDR2 is YSYEKL. Trimming removed 5 bases from V and 5 bases from J, with 21 bases in between. The CDR3 loop reads CASSVRRDRNSYGYTF. In nucleotides, the CDR3 is TGCGCCAGCAGCGTGAGACGAGACAGGAATTCTTATGGCTACACCTTC.

The chain couples TRBV5-6 to TRBJ2-7; 9 bases map to TRBD1. The CDR3 is 13 amino acids. CDR1 and CDR2 (germline): SGHDT, YYEEEE. The junction had 4 bases not matched to a gene; V was cut back by 2 bases and J by 7 bases. CDR3 bases: TGTGCCAGCAGCTTACAGGGGGCAGAAGAGCAGTACTTC. This encodes CASSLQGAEEQYF.

This clone occurred a few times. The gene calls are TRBV2 and TRBJ2-7, with 10 bases that match TRBD1. The junction had 15 bases not matched to a gene; V was cut back by 6 bases and J by 7 bases. CDR3 length: 16 residues. Germline CDR1 SNHLY, CDR2 FYNNEI. In DNA, the CDR3 is TGTGCCAGCAGCCTCGGGTGGGGACAGGGGAAAGGTGAGCAGTACTTC. This encodes CASSLGWGQGKGEQYF.

In DNA form, the CDR3 reads TGTGCCAGTAGAAGGGGAGGGGCCGACACGAACACCGGGGAGCTGTTTTTT. Its protein product is CASRRGGADTNTGELFF. This chain connects TRBV19 to TRBJ2-2; 7 nucleotides match TRBD2. Germline trimming cut 6 bases from V and 0 bases from J; bases unmatched to any gene: 10. The CDR3 loop spans 17 amino acids. In germline, CDR1 is LNHDA, CDR2 SQIVND (reference sequence).

The chain links TRBV10-2 to TRBJ1-5; TRBD1 matches at 7 bases. CDR1 and CDR2 (germline): WSHSY, SAAADI. The CDR3 extends over 13 amino acids. V dropped 8 bases and J dropped 2; count of bases not matched to a gene: 3. This chain's CDR3 is CASATGGNQPQHF. CDR3 DNA: TGCGCCAGCGCTACAGGGGGCAATCAGCCCCAGCATTTT.

This rearrangement joins TRBV6-1 to TRBJ2-1; 9 positions agree with TRBD2. The germline CDR1 and CDR2 sequences are MNHNS and SASEGT. The V segment lost 3 bases and the J segment 3 bases; nucleotides outside the gene matches: 6. The CDR3 extends over 16 amino acids. This chain's CDR3 is CASSDRTSANYNEQFF. The DNA of the CDR3 is TGTGCCAGCAGTGACAGGACTAGCGCTAACTACAATGAGCAGTTCTTC.

The chain uses TRBV18 and TRBJ2-2; no reliable D call. Germline V gene lookup returns CDR1 KGHSH and CDR2 LQKENI. Trimming cost V 0 bases and J 1 base, with 6 bases left between them. The CDR3 runs 15 residues. The CDR3 here is CASSPPAENTGELFF. The CDR3 bases are TGTGCCAGCTCACCACCGGCGGAGAACACCGGGGAGCTGTTTTTT.

The V and J genes are TRBV10-2 and TRBJ2-3; 11 positions agree with TRBD1. With 3 bases clipped from V and 5 bases from J, the junction kept 7 bases outside the gene matches. This CDR3 has 16 amino acids. The germline V gene has CDR1 WSHSY and CDR2 SAAADI. This CDR3 is CASSDPGQGVGDTQYF. For the CDR3, the DNA is TGCGCCAGCAGTGACCCGGGACAGGGGGTGGGAGATACGCAGTATTTT.

CDR3 DNA: TGCGCCAGCAGCTCCTCGACAGGGGTCGGCCAAGAGACCCAGTACTTC. Translation gives CASSSSTGVGQETQYF. V usage is TRBV5-1 and J usage is TRBJ2-5, with 8 bases identical to TRBD1. V was pared by 3 bases and J by 1 base, with 8 bases of the junction left unmatched. Germline CDR1 SGHRS, CDR2 YFSETQ. The CDR3 spans 16 residues.

In nucleotides, the CDR3 is TGTGCCAGCAGCGTAGGGTTAGCGGAATTCTCCTACGAGCAGTACTTC. Protein: CASSVGLAEFSYEQYF. V and J are TRBV9 and TRBJ2-7; tentative D call: TRBD2 (6 bases). Germline CDR1 and CDR2: SGDLS and YYNGEE. This CDR3 region has 16 residues. V lost 0 bases and J lost 0, with 13 bases in between.

This chain joins TRBV2 and TRBJ1-2; 7 bases match TRBD1. V dropped 6 bases and J dropped 2; count of bases not matched to a gene: 12. This CDR3 comprises 16 residues. Per the germline V gene, CDR1 is SNHLY and CDR2 is FYNNEI. CDR3 loop: CASSRPGQAANYGYTF. CDR3 nucleotide sequence: TGTGCCAGCAGCAGACCAGGACAGGCCGCCAACTATGGCTACACCTTC.

V gene TRBV5-4 combines with J gene TRBJ2-5, with D maybe TRBD2 (5 bases). Trimming cost V 4 bases and J 3 bases, with 13 bases left between them. Looked up from germline, CDR1 is SGHNT and CDR2 is YYREEE (reference sequence). The CDR3 spans 14 residues. The CDR3 DNA reads as TGTGCCAGCAGCCAGGCTCTGGGAGAAGAGACCCAGTACTTC. Its protein is CASSQALGEETQYF.

V and J are TRBV5-1 and TRBJ2-7; D gene uncertain. CDR1 is SGHRS and CDR2 is YFSETQ in the germline V gene. The V and J ends lost 0 bases and 3 bases respectively, with 7 bases between them. The CDR3 consists of 13 residues. This CDR3 reads CASSLDRYYEQYF. The DNA of the CDR3 is TGCGCCAGCAGCTTGGACAGATACTACGAGCAGTACTTC.

V gene TRBV19 combines with J gene TRBJ2-1; weak D call: TRBD1 (6 bases). Germline assignment: CDR1 LNHDA and CDR2 SQIVND (reference sequence). The CDR3 is 15 residues long. The V gene lost 6 bases and the J gene lost 4 bases, with 16 bases spanning the gap. The CDR3 coding sequence is TGTGCCAGTAGGTCCACCGGGACAAAGTACAATGAGCAGTTCTTC. This codes for CASRSTGTKYNEQFF.

V is TRBV5-4 and J is TRBJ1-2; D is unclear. CDR1 and CDR2 from the germline V gene are SGHNT and YYREEE (reference sequence). The CDR3 runs to 16 residues. Trimming stripped 4 bases from V and 0 bases from J, with 16 bases between. The CDR3 loop is CASSPVGGGANYGYTF. DNA for the CDR3: TGTGCCAGCAGCCCAGTGGGCGGCGGGGCTAACTATGGCTACACCTTC.

Here the CDR3 reads CASMSSYNSPLHF. In DNA, the CDR3 is TGTGCCAGTATGAGCTCCTATAATTCACCCCTCCACTTT. The chain links TRBV6-6 to TRBJ1-6; D is uncertain. V gave up 9 bases and J gave up 0 bases, with 6 bases separating them. CDR3 length equals 13 residues. CDR1 MNHNY and CDR2 SVGAGI come from the germline V gene (reference sequence).

The V call is TRBV12-2, the J call TRBJ1-2; the D call TRBD1 from the table was never checked on the DNA. TRBV12-2 is a known pseudogene. The CDR3 spans 15 residues. CDR3 nucleotides: TGTGCAAGTCGCTTAGGCTCGGCCAGGCTCTATGGCTACACCTTC. Its protein is CASRLGSARLYGYTF.

The chain links TRBV7-6 to TRBJ1-6; D perhaps matches TRBD1 (6 bases). Germline V gene sequence: CDR1 SGHVS, CDR2 FNYEAQ. This CDR3 has 13 residues. V lost 1 base and J 10 bases, leaving 8 bases between the germline ends. The CDR3 DNA reads as TGTGCCAGCAGCTTAGGCAGGGGCTCACCCCTCCACTTT. It codes for CASSLGRGSPLHF.

The chain uses TRBV6-5 and TRBJ2-7; a possible D gene is TRBD1 (5 bases). Germline assignment: CDR1 MNHEY and CDR2 SVGAGI. CDR3 size: 14 residues. Trimming left V 3 bases short and J 3 bases short, with 12 bases between. Here the CDR3 reads CASSYGREGYEQYF. CDR3 bases: TGTGCCAGCAGTTATGGCAGGGAAGGCTACGAGCAGTACTTC.

The chain is built from TRBV5-1 and TRBJ1-3; 7 nucleotides agree with TRBD1. V lost 1 base and J lost 2; bases outside the gene matches: 6. Germline V lookup: CDR1 SGHRS, CDR2 YFSETQ. This CDR3 is 16 amino acids long. CDR3: CASSLSLGQAGNTIYF. DNA for the CDR3: TGCGCCAGCAGCTTGTCGCTCGGACAGGCTGGAAACACCATATATTTT.

This clone was recorded once. The V gene is TRBV5-1, the J gene TRBJ1-1; no clear D. V lost 0 bases and J 2 bases, leaving 11 bases between the germline ends. The germline V gene has CDR1 SGHRS and CDR2 YFSETQ. The CDR3 runs to 15 residues. The CDR3 bases are TGCGCCAGCAGCTTGGTAACACCACCTAACACTGAAGCTTTCTTT. Residues: CASSLVTPPNTEAFF.

This chain joins TRBV29-1 and TRBJ2-3, with 12 nucleotides matching TRBD2. This CDR3 has 17 residues. V shed 5 bases, J shed 3 bases, and the junction held 12 bases outside the gene matches. Germline CDR1 and CDR2: SQVTM and ANQGSEA. CDR3 protein: CSVPLLWTSGATDTQYF. For the CDR3, the DNA is TGCAGCGTTCCCCTACTCTGGACTAGCGGGGCGACAGATACGCAGTATTTT.

This clone came up a few times. The CDR3 loop reads CASRGQAEGAEAFF. The CDR3 nucleotides read TGTGCCAGCAGAGGACAGGCGGAAGGGGCTGAAGCTTTCTTT. The genes are TRBV6-5 and TRBJ1-1; 7 nucleotides match TRBD1. Germline assignment: CDR1 MNHEY and CDR2 SVGAGI. This CDR3 region has 14 residues. After removal of 6 bases from V and 6 bases from J, the junction contained 10 bases not matched to a gene.

The rearrangement joins TRBV3-1 (or the pseudogene TRBV3-2) to TRBJ2-2; 11 bases are a match to TRBD1. Trimming cost V 5 bases and J 7 bases; bases outside gene matches: 9. The CDR3 loop spans 16 amino acids. Germline V lookup: CDR1 LGHDT, CDR2 YNNKEL (reference sequence). The CDR3 reads CASSSYRDRGVGELFF. The CDR3 DNA is TGTGCCAGCAGCTCTTACCGGGACAGGGGGGTCGGGGAGCTGTTTTTT.

This clone appeared once. The gene calls are TRBV14 and TRBJ2-1; TRBD2 agrees at 9 bases. Trimming at V came to 1 base and at J to 6 bases, leaving 4 bases not matched to a gene. From germline, CDR1 is SGHDN and CDR2 FVKESK. This CDR3 spans 15 amino acids. The CDR3 spells CASSQVAGGFNEQFF. As DNA, the CDR3 is TGTGCCAGCAGCCAAGTTGCGGGGGGGTTCAATGAGCAGTTCTTC.

The CDR3 nucleotides read TGTGCCAGTAGTACGACAGGGAGAAGTCGCGAGCAGTACTTC. Translating gives CASSTTGRSREQYF. This rearrangement joins TRBV19 to TRBJ2-7, with TRBD1 matching over 7 bases. CDR3 length equals 14 residues. The germline gives CDR1 LNHDA, CDR2 SQIVND (reference sequence). The V gene end was trimmed by 4 bases and the J gene end by 6 bases; junction bases not matched to a gene: 9.

This clone turned up a few times. The V gene is TRBV5-1, the J gene TRBJ1-2, with 7 positions matching TRBD1. CDR3 length: 13 residues. The germline CDR1 and CDR2 sequences are SGHRS and YFSETQ. V was pared by 2 bases and J by 4 bases, with 2 bases of the junction left unmatched. CDR3: CASSFGTAYGYTF. DNA for the CDR3: TGCGCCAGCAGCTTTGGGACAGCCTATGGCTACACCTTC.

The chain links TRBV6-1 to TRBJ1-1; tentative D call: TRBD1 (6 bases). This CDR3 spans 15 amino acids. The germline V and J ends were trimmed by 2 bases and 3 bases, with 13 bases remaining between them. CDR1 is MNHNS and CDR2 is SASEGT in the germline V gene. The CDR3 sequence: CASSEWWGRDTEAFF. The CDR3, as DNA: TGTGCCAGCAGTGAATGGTGGGGGCGAGACACTGAAGCTTTCTTT.

J is TRBJ2-7 and V is TRBV19; D remains ambiguous. V was clipped by 3 bases and J by 3 bases, with 15 bases between them. CDR3 length: 15 residues. Looked up from germline, CDR1 is LNHDA and CDR2 is SQIVND (reference sequence). CDR3 in DNA: TGTGCCAGTAGTATCGCTACCCAGGCTAACTACGAGCAGTACTTC. As protein: CASSIATQANYEQYF.